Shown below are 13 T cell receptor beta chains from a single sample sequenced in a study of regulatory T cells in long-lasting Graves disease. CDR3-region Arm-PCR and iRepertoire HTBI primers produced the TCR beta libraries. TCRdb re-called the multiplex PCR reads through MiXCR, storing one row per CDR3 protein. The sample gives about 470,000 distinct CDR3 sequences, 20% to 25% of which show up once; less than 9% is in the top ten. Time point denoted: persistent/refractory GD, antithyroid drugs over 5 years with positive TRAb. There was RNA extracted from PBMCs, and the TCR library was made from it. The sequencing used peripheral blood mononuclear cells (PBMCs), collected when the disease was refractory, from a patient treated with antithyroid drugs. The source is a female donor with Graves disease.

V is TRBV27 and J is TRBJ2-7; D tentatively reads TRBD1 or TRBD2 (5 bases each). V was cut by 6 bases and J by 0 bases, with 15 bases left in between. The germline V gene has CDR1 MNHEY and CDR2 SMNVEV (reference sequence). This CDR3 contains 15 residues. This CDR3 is CASRPGTASSYEQYF. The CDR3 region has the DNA TGTGCCAGCAGACCAGGGACGGCTAGCTCCTACGAGCAGTACTTC.

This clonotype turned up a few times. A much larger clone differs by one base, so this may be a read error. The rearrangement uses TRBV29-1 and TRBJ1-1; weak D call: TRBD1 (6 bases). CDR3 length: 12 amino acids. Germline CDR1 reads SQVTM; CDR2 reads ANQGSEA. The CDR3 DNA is TGCGGCGTTGAGAGAGGGGGTGCTGAAGCTTTCTTT. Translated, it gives CGVERGGAEAFF.

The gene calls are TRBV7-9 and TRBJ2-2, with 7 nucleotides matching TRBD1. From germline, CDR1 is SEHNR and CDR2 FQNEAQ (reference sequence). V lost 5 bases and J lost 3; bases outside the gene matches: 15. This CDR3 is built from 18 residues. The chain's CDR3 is CASSPESTGVLDTGELFF. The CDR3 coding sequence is TGTGCCAGCAGCCCGGAAAGCACAGGGGTTTTGGACACCGGGGAGCTGTTTTTT.

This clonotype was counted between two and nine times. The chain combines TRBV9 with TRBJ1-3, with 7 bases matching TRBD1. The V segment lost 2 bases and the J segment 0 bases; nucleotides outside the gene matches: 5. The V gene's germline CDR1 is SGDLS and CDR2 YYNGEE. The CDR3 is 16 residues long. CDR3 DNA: TGTGCCAGCAGCGTTACGGGACAGCCCTCTGGAAACACCATATATTTT. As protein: CASSVTGQPSGNTIYF.

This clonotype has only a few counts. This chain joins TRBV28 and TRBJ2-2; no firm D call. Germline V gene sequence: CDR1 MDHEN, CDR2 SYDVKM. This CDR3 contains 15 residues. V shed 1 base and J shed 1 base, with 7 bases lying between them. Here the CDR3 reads CASSLFPGNTGELFF. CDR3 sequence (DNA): TGTGCCAGCAGTTTATTTCCGGGGAACACCGGGGAGCTGTTTTTT.

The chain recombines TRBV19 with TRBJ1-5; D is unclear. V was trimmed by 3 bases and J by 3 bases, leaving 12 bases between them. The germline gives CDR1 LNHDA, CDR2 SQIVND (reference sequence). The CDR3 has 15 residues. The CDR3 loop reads CASSIVAESNQPQHF. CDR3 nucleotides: TGTGCCAGTAGTATTGTAGCAGAGTCCAATCAGCCCCAGCATTTT.

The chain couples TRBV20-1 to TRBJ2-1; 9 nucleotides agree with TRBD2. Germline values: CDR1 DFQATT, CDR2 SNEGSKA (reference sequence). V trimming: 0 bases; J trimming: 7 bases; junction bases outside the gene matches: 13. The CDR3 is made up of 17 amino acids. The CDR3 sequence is CSAREVELGLANNEQFF. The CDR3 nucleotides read TGCAGTGCTAGAGAAGTAGAATTAGGACTAGCGAATAATGAGCAGTTCTTC.

In nucleotides, the CDR3 is TGTGCCAGCAGCTGGCCCTACAGAGAAGCTAACTATGGCTACACCTTC. As protein: CASSWPYREANYGYTF. The chain carries TRBV5-8 and TRBJ1-2; no clear D gene. Trimming took off 3 bases at V and 0 bases at J, with 15 bases between the two ends. From germline, CDR1 is SGHTS and CDR2 YDEGEE. The CDR3 is made up of 16 amino acids.

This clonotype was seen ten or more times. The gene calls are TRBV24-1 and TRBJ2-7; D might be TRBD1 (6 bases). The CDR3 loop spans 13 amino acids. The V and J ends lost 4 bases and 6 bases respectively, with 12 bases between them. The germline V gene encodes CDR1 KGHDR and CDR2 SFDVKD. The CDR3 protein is CATSERQAGEQYF. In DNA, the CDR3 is TGTGCCACCAGTGAAAGACAGGCTGGCGAGCAGTACTTC.

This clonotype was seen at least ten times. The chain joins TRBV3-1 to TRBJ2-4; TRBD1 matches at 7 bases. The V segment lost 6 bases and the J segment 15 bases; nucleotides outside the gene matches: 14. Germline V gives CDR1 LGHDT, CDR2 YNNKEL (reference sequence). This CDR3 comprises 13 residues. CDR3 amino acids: CASRLENRGGLYF. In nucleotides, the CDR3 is TGTGCCAGCAGACTCGAGAACAGGGGCGGGCTGTACTTC.

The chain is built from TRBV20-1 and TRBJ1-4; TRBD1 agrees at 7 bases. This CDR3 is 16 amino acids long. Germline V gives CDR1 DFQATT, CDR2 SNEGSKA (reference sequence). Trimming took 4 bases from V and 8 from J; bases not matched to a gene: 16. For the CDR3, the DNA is TGCAGTGCTACACGATACACCAGGGGGGCAGGAGAAAAACTGTTTTTT. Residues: CSATRYTRGAGEKLFF.

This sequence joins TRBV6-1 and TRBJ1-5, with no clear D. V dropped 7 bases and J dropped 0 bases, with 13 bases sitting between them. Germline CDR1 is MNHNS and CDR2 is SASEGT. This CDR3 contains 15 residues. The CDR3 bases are TGTGCCAGCATGACCCCGCAGGATAGCAATCAGCCCCAGCATTTT. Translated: CASMTPQDSNQPQHF.

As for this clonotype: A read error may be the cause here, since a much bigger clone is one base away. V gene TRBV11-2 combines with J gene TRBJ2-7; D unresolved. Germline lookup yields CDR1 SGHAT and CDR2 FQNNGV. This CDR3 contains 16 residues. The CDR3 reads CASILGVVDGIYGQYF. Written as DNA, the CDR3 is TGTGCCAGCATCCTAGGTGTTGTGGACGGAATCTACGGGCAGTACTTC.